These 9 T cell receptor beta chains originate from one sample sequenced in a study of cytomegalovirus exposure and HLA in healthy donors. The PCR had 60 Vbeta and 13 Jbeta primers. The repertoire was sequenced with immunoSEQ multiplex PCR; TCRdb's copy has only in-frame clones and lacks some. This table has 90,000 to 100,000 clones, under 70% appearing once. Sequencing was carried out using PBMCs. These receptors all come from a man aged 45-65 years in good health and CMV-seronegative.

This sequence joins TRBV18 and TRBJ2-7, with 12 nucleotides matching TRBD2. Trimming cost V 5 bases and J 0 bases; bases outside gene matches: 2. The germline gives CDR1 KGHSH, CDR2 LQKENI. The CDR3 consists of 15 residues. CDR3 nucleotide sequence: TGTGCCAGCTCAACGACTAGCGGGAGCTCCTACGAGCAGTACTTC. It translates to CASSTTSGSSYEQYF. Looking up the rest from reference TRBV18 and TRBJ2-7 gives the full variable domain: NAGVMQNPRHLVRRRGQEARLRCSPMKGHSHVYWYRQLPEEGLKFMVYLQKENIIDESGMPKERFSAEFPKEGPSILRIQQVVRGDSAAYFCASSTTSGSSYEQYFGPGTRLTVT.

The genes are TRBV19 and TRBJ2-7, with a tentative D call TRBD2 (6 bases). The V end lost 5 bases, the J end lost 1 base, and 12 bases lay between the germline ends. From germline, CDR1 is LNHDA and CDR2 SQIVND (reference sequence). The CDR3 totals 14 residues. CDR3 nucleotide sequence: TGTGCCAGTAGTTCCAGAGGGACTTCCTACGAGCAGTACTTC. Protein: CASSSRGTSYEQYF. The full variable domain, its missing parts supplied by reference TRBV19 and TRBJ2-7, is DGGITQSPKYLFRKEGQNVTLSCEQNLNHDAMYWYRQDPGQGLRLIYYSQIVNDFQKGDIAEGYSVSREKKESFPLTVTSAQKNPTAFYLCASSSRGTSYEQYFGPGTRLTVT.

Only one count was recorded for this clone. This chain connects TRBV27 to TRBJ1-2, with 9 bases that match TRBD1. The CDR3 runs to 15 residues. Germline loops: CDR1 MNHEY, CDR2 SMNVEV (reference sequence). The V segment lost 5 bases and the J segment 6 bases; nucleotides outside the gene matches: 10. The CDR3 coding sequence is TGTGCCAGCAGTCCCCAGGGACAGGGTTCGGATGGCTACACCTTC. Protein product: CASSPQGQGSDGYTF.

This clone was counted only a few times. This chain links TRBV25-1 with TRBJ1-5, with D perhaps TRBD1 (6 bases). V was shortened by 3 bases and J by 7 bases, with 13 bases between the two germline ends. This CDR3 spans 14 amino acids. Germline V gene lookup returns CDR1 MGHDK and CDR2 SYGVNS. Written as DNA, the CDR3 is TGTGCCAGCAGTGATGGGGGGGCAGAGCAGCCCCAGCATTTT. This encodes CASSDGGAEQPQHF.

V usage is TRBV7-2 and J usage is TRBJ1-1; 8 nucleotides match TRBD1. V lost 2 bases and J lost 7; bases outside the gene matches: 3. The CDR3 sequence is 13 residues long. In germline, CDR1 is SGHTA, CDR2 FQGNSA. This chain's CDR3 is CASSLRQGLEAFF. The DNA for the CDR3 is TGTGCCAGCAGCTTACGACAGGGGCTTGAAGCTTTCTTT.

The chain carries TRBV11-2 and TRBJ2-7; TRBD2 might be the D (6 bases). The CDR3 runs 14 residues. Germline lookup yields CDR1 SGHAT and CDR2 FQNNGV. Trimming cost V 5 bases and J 2 bases, with 13 bases left between them. The CDR3 DNA is TGTGCCAGCAGCGCCGGGCCGGGGGCCTACGAGCAGTACTTC. Residues: CASSAGPGAYEQYF.

The J gene is TRBJ1-2, the V gene TRBV10-3; 8 nucleotides line up with TRBD1. Per germline, CDR1 ENHRY and CDR2 SYGVKD. V was pared by 10 bases and J by 6 bases, with 7 bases of the junction left unmatched. There are 12 residues in the CDR3. The CDR3 is CATTGGSDGYTF. The DNA of the CDR3 is TGTGCCACCACAGGGGGTAGTGATGGCTACACCTTC.

The rearrangement joins TRBV5-6 to TRBJ2-5; D may be TRBD1 (5 bases). The DNA matches TRBJ2-7 better at its end, which makes the J call doubtful. Germline CDR1 SGHDT, CDR2 YYEEEE. This CDR3 is 13 amino acids long. The CDR3 DNA is TGTGCCAGCAGCTTAGGAAGGGGCCACGAGCAGTACTTC. Translated, it gives CASSLGRGHEQYF.

The CDR3 DNA is TGTGCCAGCTCACCTAGTGAGTCCCTGAACACTGAAGCTTTCTTT. This gives the protein CASSPSESLNTEAFF. The chain links TRBV18 to TRBJ1-1; D gene uncertain. V dropped 3 bases and J dropped 0 bases, with 11 bases sitting between them. The CDR3 is 15 amino acids. CDR1 and CDR2 (germline): KGHSH, LQKENI.